The 21 T cell receptor beta chains below were found in one sample sequenced in a study of Ad26.COV2.S vaccination and SARS-CoV-2 variants. This sample's treatment: around 19 received Ad26.COV2.S at low or high dose, single or two shots; about 5 received placebo; per-sample allocation not given. Material that was analyzed had been drawn on day 63 after the first vaccine or placebo injection. Measured with immunoSEQ multiplex PCR; TCRdb has only the in-frame clones, and not every one. Of fewer than 300,000 clones detected, approximately 89% appear once; the ten largest clones hold around 3%. Sample: peripheral blood, taken in a trial of Ad26.COV2.S vaccine versus placebo. These receptors were collected from a person between 18 and 59 years old who received the Ad26.COV2.S COVID-19 vaccine or a placebo.

The rearrangement joins TRBV4-3 to TRBJ1-4; D uncertain. From germline, CDR1 is LGHNA and CDR2 YSLEER. This CDR3 has 15 residues. Trimming pared 4 bases from V and 0 bases from J, leaving 9 bases between. The CDR3 is CASSPKGATNEKLFF. In DNA form, the CDR3 reads TGCGCCAGCAGCCCCAAGGGTGCAACTAATGAAAAACTGTTTTTT.

The CDR3 DNA follows: TGTGCCAGCAGCCGAGTGTTGGGGGGCTGGGAGCAGTACTTC. Amino acid sequence: CASSRVLGGWEQYF. The chain is built from TRBV3-1 (or the pseudogene TRBV3-2) and TRBJ2-7, with D possibly being TRBD1 or TRBD2 (6 bases each). The V gene's germline CDR1 is LGHDT and CDR2 YNNKEL (reference sequence). Trimming took 4 bases from V and 7 from J, leaving 17 bases between them. The CDR3 is made up of 14 amino acids.

The gene calls are TRBV12-5 and TRBJ2-7; 7 bases line up with TRBD1. CDR3 length: 14 residues. V lost 4 bases and J lost 3; bases outside the gene matches: 6. Germline CDR1 is LGHNT and CDR2 is FRNRAP. CDR3 sequence (DNA): TGTGCTAGTGGTTCCTCGGGACAGAACTACGAGCAGTACTTC. Translated: CASGSSGQNYEQYF.

This sequence joins TRBV5-4 and TRBJ2-3; possible D gene TRBD2, 6 bases. V dropped 3 bases and J dropped 7 bases, with 15 bases sitting between them. CDR1 and CDR2 (germline): SGHNT, YYREEE (reference sequence). This CDR3 has 14 amino acids. The CDR3 here is CASSSPGLPHTQYF. As DNA, the CDR3 is TGTGCCAGCAGCTCCCCGGGACTCCCCCATACGCAGTATTTT.

The chain combines TRBV19 with TRBJ1-5; 9 bases line up with TRBD1. The CDR3 has 18 amino acids. J lost 5 bases, V lost 3 bases, and 14 bases had no gene match. Germline-derived CDR1 and CDR2 are LNHDA and SQIVND (reference sequence). The CDR3 spells CASSMDLSPGQGDQPQHF. CDR3 bases: TGTGCCAGTAGTATGGATTTGTCACCGGGACAGGGCGATCAGCCCCAGCATTTT.

This clone was counted a few times. The chain uses TRBV28 and TRBJ2-1, with 8 bases fitting TRBD2. Germline lookup yields CDR1 MDHEN and CDR2 SYDVKM. Trimming cost V 6 bases and J 0 bases; bases outside gene matches: 7. CDR3 length: 16 residues. CDR3 sequence reads: CASRGSGVISYNEQFF. The DNA of the CDR3 is TGTGCCAGCAGGGGTAGCGGGGTTATCTCCTACAATGAGCAGTTCTTC.

The chain combines TRBV21-1 with TRBJ2-6; the D segment call TRBD1 is taken from the table without a DNA check. TRBV21-1 is marked as a pseudogene. This CDR3 comprises 19 residues. CDR3 in amino acids: CASSKSWTGGSEGANVLTF. In nucleotides, the CDR3 is TGTGCCAGCAGCAAAAGTTGGACAGGGGGCTCGGAAGGGGCCAACGTCCTGACTTTC.

The chain links TRBV5-6 to TRBJ2-2; no firm D call. CDR1 and CDR2 from the germline V gene are SGHDT and YYEEEE. V was cut by 1 base and J by 6 bases, with 13 bases left in between. The CDR3 totals 15 residues. CDR3 nucleotides: TGTGCCAGCAGCTTGTTTCCCGACGTCGCCGGGGAGCTGTTTTTT. Amino acids: CASSLFPDVAGELFF.

The J gene is TRBJ1-2, the V gene TRBV28; D uncertain. V shed 6 bases and J shed 4 bases, with 15 bases lying between them. In germline, CDR1 is MDHEN, CDR2 SYDVKM. This CDR3 contains 14 residues. In DNA form, the CDR3 reads TGTGCCAGCAGCCCACCAGGCATTACCTATGGCTACACCTTC. It encodes CASSPPGITYGYTF.

The gene calls are TRBV5-6 and TRBJ2-5; 9 nucleotides align to TRBD2. The CDR3 contains 15 residues. Germline CDR1 reads SGHDT; CDR2 reads YYEEEE. V shed 0 bases and J 4 bases; nucleotides not matched to a gene: 4. CDR3 sequence reads: CASSLDPAGGETQYF. The CDR3 DNA reads TGTGCCAGCAGCTTGGATCCAGCGGGAGGAGAGACCCAGTACTTC.

V gene TRBV30 combines with J gene TRBJ1-1, with D perhaps matching TRBD1 (5 bases). The CDR3 covers 15 residues. CDR1 is GTSNPN, CDR2 SVGIG, per germline (reference sequence). The V and J ends lost 2 bases and 0 bases respectively, with 13 bases between them. The CDR3 DNA reads TGTGCCTGGAGTTGGGGGTCGGCATTGAACACTGAAGCTTTCTTT. This translates into CAWSWGSALNTEAFF. Full variable domain (rest looked up from reference TRBV30 and TRBJ1-1): SQTIHQWPATLVQPVGSPLSLECTVEGTSNPNLYWYRQAAGRGLQLLFYSVGIGQISSEVPQNLSASRPQDRQFILSSKKLLLSDSGFYLCAWSWGSALNTEAFFGQGTRLTVV.

The J gene is TRBJ1-4, the V gene TRBV6-1; no clear D. CDR1 and CDR2 from the germline V gene are MNHNS and SASEGT. This CDR3 region has 18 residues. The V and J ends lost 1 base and 8 bases respectively, with 23 bases between them. The CDR3 loop is CASSEGRTSVALSEKLFF. CDR3 coding DNA: TGTGCCAGCAGTGAAGGCAGGACCAGTGTCGCCCTTAGCGAAAAACTGTTTTTT.

This clone was seen only a few times. This chain uses TRBV7-6 with TRBJ2-1; 11 bases are a match to TRBD2. With V trimmed by 5 bases and J by 2 bases, 5 bases remained unmatched. The germline gives CDR1 SGHVS, CDR2 FNYEAQ. The CDR3 covers 16 residues. The CDR3, as DNA: TGTGCCAGCAGCCCAAAACTAGCGGGGGCCTACAATGAGCAGTTCTTC. It is translated as CASSPKLAGAYNEQFF.

The genes are TRBV2 and TRBJ2-3, with TRBD2 identical over 7 bases. The CDR3 runs to 17 residues. Per germline, CDR1 SNHLY and CDR2 FYNNEI. V lost 3 bases and J lost 1; bases outside the gene matches: 10. CDR3 sequence reads: CASSEGFRLAGTDTQYF. The DNA of the CDR3 is TGTGCCAGCAGTGAGGGTTTTCGGCTAGCGGGCACAGATACGCAGTATTTT.

This clone was counted a single time. Other DNA sequences of this sample code for an identical CDR3. The gene calls are TRBV5-1 and TRBJ1-2; weak D call: TRBD1 (5 bases). This CDR3 is 14 amino acids long. V was trimmed by 0 bases and J by 2 bases, leaving 8 bases between them. Germline loops: CDR1 SGHRS, CDR2 YFSETQ. The CDR3 here is CASSLEGSNYGYTF. CDR3 DNA sequence: TGCGCCAGCAGCTTGGAGGGGTCCAACTATGGCTACACCTTC.

The chain combines TRBV13 with TRBJ1-1; possibly TRBD1 for D (6 bases). The V end was cut by 5 bases, the J end by 1 base, with 14 bases between. This CDR3 has 15 amino acids. From germline, CDR1 is PRHDT and CDR2 FYEKMQ (reference sequence). Here the CDR3 DNA reads TGTGCCAGCAGCAAGGGGGGCGCAAGGAACACTGAAGCTTTCTTT. Protein sequence: CASSKGGARNTEAFF.

This clone was observed once. The J gene is TRBJ1-1, the V gene TRBV3-1 (or the pseudogene TRBV3-2); no reliable D call. V lost 1 base, J lost 4 bases, and 13 bases lay in between. The germline V gene encodes CDR1 LGHDT and CDR2 YNNKEL (reference sequence). This CDR3 is built from 15 residues. Written as DNA, the CDR3 is TGTGCCAGCAGCCAAGGGCTCGGCAGAGGCACTGAAGCTTTCTTT. Encoded protein: CASSQGLGRGTEAFF.

The V call is TRBV4-3, the J call TRBJ2-7; 9 bases agree with TRBD1. CDR3 size: 17 residues. V was clipped by 2 bases and J by 2 bases; unmatched bases: 10. Germline assignment: CDR1 LGHNA and CDR2 YSLEER. CDR3 nucleotides: TGCGCCAGCAGCCAACAACTAGGGGGACAGGGAGCCTACGAGCAGTACTTC. This encodes CASSQQLGGQGAYEQYF.

The rearrangement links TRBV28 to TRBJ1-3; a weak D match, TRBD1 (5 bases). There are 16 residues in the CDR3. Germline V gene sequence: CDR1 MDHEN, CDR2 SYDVKM. V was shortened by 5 bases and J by 6 bases, with 20 bases between the two germline ends. CDR3 sequence reads: CASSPQESGLENTIYF. The CDR3 nucleotides read TGTGCCAGCAGTCCACAGGAGAGCGGTTTGGAAAACACCATATATTTT.

The gene calls are TRBV10-2 and TRBJ2-6; 10 bases line up with TRBD2. The J segment lost 0 bases and the V segment lost 3 bases, leaving 5 bases of the junction unmatched. Germline V lookup: CDR1 WSHSY, CDR2 SAAADI. This CDR3 is built from 18 residues. The CDR3 protein is CASSDVAGGLSGANVLTF. DNA for the CDR3: TGCGCCAGCAGTGACGTAGCGGGAGGACTCTCTGGGGCCAACGTCCTGACTTTC.

In its sample, this clone was seen once. The chain joins TRBV6-1 to TRBJ1-2; D is unclear. The CDR3 is 16 amino acids. Between the trimmed V and J ends, which lost 4 bases and 1 base, there was a span of 16 bases. CDR1 and CDR2 from the germline V gene are MNHNS and SASEGT. CDR3 nucleotide sequence: TGTGCCAGCAGTGTTGCCACAGCTCACCTTAACTATGGCTACACCTTC. It translates to CASSVATAHLNYGYTF.